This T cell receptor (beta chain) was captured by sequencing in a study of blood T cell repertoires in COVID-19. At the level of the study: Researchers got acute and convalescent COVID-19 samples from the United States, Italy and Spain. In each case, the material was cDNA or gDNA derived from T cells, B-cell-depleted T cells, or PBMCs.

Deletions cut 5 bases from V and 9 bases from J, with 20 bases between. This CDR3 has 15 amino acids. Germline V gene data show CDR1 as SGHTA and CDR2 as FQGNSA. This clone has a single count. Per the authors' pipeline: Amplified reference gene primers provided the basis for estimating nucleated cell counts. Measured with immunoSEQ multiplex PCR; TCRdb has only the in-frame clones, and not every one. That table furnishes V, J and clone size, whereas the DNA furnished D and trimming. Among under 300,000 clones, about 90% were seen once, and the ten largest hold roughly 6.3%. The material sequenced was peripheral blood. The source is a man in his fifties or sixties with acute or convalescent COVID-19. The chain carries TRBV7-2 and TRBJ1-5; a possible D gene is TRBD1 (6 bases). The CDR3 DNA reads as TGTGCCAGCAGCCAGGGGTCCAGGGGCGATATGCCCCAGCATTTT. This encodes CASSQGSRGDMPQHF.